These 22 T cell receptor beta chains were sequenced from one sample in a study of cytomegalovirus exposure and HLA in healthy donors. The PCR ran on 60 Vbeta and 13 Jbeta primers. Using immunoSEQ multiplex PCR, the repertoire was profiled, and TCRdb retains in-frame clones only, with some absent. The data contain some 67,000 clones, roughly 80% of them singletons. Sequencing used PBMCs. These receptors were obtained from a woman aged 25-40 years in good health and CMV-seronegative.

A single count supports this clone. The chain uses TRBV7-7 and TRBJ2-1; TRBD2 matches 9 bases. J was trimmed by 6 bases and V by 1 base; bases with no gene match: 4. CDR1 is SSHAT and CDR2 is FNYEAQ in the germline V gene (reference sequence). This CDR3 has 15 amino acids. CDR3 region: CASSLGRGGLNEQFF. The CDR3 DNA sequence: TGTGCCAGCAGCTTAGGGCGGGGGGGACTCAATGAGCAGTTCTTC.

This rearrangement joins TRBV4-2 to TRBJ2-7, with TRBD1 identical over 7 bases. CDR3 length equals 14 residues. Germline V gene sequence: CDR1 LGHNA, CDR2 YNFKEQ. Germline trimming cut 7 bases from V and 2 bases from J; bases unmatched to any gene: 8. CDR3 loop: CASTPDRSAYEQYF. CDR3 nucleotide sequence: TGTGCCAGCACCCCGGACAGGTCCGCCTACGAGCAGTACTTC.

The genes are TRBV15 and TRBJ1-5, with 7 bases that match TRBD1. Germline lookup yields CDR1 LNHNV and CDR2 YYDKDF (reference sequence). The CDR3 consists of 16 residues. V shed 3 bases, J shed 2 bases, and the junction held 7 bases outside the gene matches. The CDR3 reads CATSSGRGLGNQPQHF. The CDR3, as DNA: TGTGCCACCAGCAGTGGTAGGGGGCTCGGCAATCAGCCCCAGCATTTT.

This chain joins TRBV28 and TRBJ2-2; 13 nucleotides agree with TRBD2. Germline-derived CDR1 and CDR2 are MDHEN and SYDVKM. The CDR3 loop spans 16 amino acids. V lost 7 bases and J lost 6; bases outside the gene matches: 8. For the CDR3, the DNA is TGTGCCAGCAACCCGGGACTAGCGGGGTTTTCCGGGGAGCTGTTTTTT. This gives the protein CASNPGLAGFSGELFF.

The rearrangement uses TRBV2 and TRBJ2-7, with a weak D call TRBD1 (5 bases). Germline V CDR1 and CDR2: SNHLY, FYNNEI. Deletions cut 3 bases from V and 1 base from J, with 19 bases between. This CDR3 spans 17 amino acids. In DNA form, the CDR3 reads TGTGCCAGCAGTGAGGCCTCTAGGACACGAACTTCCTACGAGCAGTACTTC. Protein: CASSEASRTRTSYEQYF.

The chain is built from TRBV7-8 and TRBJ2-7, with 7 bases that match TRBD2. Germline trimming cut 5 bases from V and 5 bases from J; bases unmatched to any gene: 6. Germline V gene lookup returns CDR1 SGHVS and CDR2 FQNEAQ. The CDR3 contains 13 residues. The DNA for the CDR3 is TGTGCCAGCAGCCAAGGGAGGGAGGACGAGCAGTACTTC. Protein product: CASSQGREDEQYF.

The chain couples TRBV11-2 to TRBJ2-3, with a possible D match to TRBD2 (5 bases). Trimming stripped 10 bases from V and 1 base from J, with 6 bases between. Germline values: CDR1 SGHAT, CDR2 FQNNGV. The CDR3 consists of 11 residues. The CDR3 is CATGGTDTQYF. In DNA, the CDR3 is TGTGCCACCGGGGGCACAGATACGCAGTATTTT.

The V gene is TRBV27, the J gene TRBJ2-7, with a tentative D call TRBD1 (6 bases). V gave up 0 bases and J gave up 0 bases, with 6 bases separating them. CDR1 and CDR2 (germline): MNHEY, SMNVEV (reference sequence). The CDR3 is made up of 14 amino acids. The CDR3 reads CASSLSGHSYEQYF. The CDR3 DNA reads TGTGCCAGCAGTTTATCGGGACACTCCTACGAGCAGTACTTC.

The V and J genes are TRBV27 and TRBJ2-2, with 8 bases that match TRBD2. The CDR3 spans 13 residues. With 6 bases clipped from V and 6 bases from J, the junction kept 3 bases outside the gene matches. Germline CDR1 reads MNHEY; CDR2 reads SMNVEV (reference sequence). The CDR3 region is CASSNGGAGELFF. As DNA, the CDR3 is TGTGCCAGCAGCAACGGGGGGGCCGGGGAGCTGTTTTTT.

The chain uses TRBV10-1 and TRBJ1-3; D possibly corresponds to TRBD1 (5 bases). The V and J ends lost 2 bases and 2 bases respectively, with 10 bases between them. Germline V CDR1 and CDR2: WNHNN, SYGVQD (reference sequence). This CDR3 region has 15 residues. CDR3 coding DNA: TGCGCCAGCAGTGAGGGCGGACAACCTGGAAACACCATATATTTT. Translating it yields CASSEGGQPGNTIYF.

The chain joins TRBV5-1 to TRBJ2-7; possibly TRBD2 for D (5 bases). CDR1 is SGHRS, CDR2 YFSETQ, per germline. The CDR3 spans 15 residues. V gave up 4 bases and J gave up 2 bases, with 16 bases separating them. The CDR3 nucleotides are TGCGCCAGCAGCCCGGACGGGATGGCGGCCTACGAGCAGTACTTC. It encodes CASSPDGMAAYEQYF.

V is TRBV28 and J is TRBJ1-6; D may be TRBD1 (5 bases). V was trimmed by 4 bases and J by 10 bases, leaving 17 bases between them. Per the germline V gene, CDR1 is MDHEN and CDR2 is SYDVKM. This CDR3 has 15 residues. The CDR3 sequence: CASSYSSREGSPLHF. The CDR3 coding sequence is TGTGCCAGCAGTTATTCCAGCAGGGAGGGGTCACCCCTCCACTTT.

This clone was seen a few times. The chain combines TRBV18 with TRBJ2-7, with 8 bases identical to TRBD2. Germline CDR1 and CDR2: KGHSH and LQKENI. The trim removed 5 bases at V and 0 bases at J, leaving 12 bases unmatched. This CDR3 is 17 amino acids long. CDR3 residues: CASSSRGGDTSSYEQYF. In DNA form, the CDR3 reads TGTGCCAGCTCATCTCGGGGGGGGGACACAAGCTCCTACGAGCAGTACTTC.

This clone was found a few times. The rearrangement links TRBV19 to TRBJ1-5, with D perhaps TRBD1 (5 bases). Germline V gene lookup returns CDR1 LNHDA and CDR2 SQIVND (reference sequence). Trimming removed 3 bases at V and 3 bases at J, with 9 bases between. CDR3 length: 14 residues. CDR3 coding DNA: TGTGCCAGTAGTATGGGGCAGAACAATCAGCCCCAGCATTTT. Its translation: CASSMGQNNQPQHF.

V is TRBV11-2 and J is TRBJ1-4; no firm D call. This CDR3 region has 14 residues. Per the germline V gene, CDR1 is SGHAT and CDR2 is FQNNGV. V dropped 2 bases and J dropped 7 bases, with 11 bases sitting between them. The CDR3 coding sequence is TGTGCCAGCAGCTTATTGCTAGGCGGTGAAAAACTGTTTTTT. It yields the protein CASSLLLGGEKLFF.

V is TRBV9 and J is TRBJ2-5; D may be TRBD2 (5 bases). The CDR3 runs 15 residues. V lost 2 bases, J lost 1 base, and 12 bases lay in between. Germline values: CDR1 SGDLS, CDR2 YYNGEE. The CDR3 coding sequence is TGTGCCAGCAGCGTCGAGCGGTTGCCCCAAGAGACCCAGTACTTC. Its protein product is CASSVERLPQETQYF. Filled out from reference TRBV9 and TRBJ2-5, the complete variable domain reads DSGVTQTPKHLITATGQRVTLRCSPRSGDLSVYWYQQSLDQGLQFLIQYYNGEERAKGNILERFSAQQFPDLHSELNLSSLELGDSALYFCASSVERLPQETQYFGPGTRLLVL.

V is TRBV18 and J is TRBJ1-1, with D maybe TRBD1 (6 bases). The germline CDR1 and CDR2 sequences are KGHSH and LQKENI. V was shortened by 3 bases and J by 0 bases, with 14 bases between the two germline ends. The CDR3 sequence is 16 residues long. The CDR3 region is CASSPPGGHMNTEAFF. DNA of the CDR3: TGTGCCAGCTCACCCCCCGGGGGGCACATGAACACTGAAGCTTTCTTT.

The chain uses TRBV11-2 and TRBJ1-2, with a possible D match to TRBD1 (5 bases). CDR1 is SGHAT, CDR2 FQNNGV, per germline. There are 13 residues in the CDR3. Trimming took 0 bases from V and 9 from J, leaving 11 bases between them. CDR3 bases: TGTGCCAGCAGCTTAGATCGGGCAGGGAGCTACACCTTC. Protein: CASSLDRAGSYTF.

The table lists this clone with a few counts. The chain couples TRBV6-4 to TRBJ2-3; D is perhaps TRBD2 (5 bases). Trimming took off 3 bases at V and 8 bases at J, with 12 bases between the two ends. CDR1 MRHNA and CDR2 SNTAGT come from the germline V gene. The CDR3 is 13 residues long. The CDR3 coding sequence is TGTGCCAGCAGTGATATGGGAGCCAGTACGCAGTATTTT. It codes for CASSDMGASTQYF.

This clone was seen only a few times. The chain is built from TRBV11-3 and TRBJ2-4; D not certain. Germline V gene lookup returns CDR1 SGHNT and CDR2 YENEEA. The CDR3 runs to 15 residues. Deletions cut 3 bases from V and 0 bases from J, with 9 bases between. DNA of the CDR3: TGTGCCAGCAGCTTGTACTTCCAAGCCAAAAACATTCAGTACTTC. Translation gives CASSLYFQAKNIQYF.

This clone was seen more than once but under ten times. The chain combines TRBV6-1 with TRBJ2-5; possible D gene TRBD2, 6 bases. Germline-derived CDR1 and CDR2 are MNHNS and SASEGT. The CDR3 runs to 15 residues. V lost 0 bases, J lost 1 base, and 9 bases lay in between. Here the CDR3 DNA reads TGTGCCAGCAGTGAAGCGGTGGGGGGCCAAGAGACCCAGTACTTC. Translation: CASSEAVGGQETQYF.

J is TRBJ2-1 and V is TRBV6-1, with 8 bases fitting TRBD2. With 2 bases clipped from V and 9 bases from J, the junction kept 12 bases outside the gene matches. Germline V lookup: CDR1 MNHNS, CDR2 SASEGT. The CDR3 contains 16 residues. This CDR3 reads CASSESAGTRWSEQFF. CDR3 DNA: TGTGCCAGCAGTGAATCGGCCGGGACTAGATGGAGTGAGCAGTTCTTC.